This is a list of T cell receptor beta chains from one sample in a study of T cell repertoires in cytomegalovirus infection. TCRdb reanalysed the reads using MiXCR and keeps one entry per CDR3 protein. The data show approximately 910,000 distinct CDR3 sequences, roughly 31% seen once. The antigens these receptors bind are not known. This material consisted of cultured CD8+ T cells from PBMCs, taken from culture after CMV antigen stimulation. These receptor sequences come from a human donor in good health (CMV status not recorded). Some clones in this sample may be carry-over from other donors' samples. The CDR3 runs from the conserved cysteine through the conserved F or W. A D gene is named only where the DNA matches it firmly.

>.|TRBV7-7|TRBJ2-7
CASSLAEGTYEQYF
>.|TRBV20-1|TRBJ2-4
CSASPGEGAFRNIQYF
>.|TRBV28|TRBJ1-6
CASSSWDFPYSYNSPLHF
>.|TRBV27|TRBJ1-1
CASSPRELTGPSNAFF
>TRBD1|TRBV7-9|TRBJ1-1
CASSRGQGSEAFF
>.|TRBV6-1|TRBJ2-2
CASSEGLPPNTGELFF
>.|TRBV7-8|TRBJ2-2
CASSFVRARGRNTGELFF
>.|TRBV7-2|TRBJ2-1
CASSLARREQFF
>.|TRBV5-4|TRBJ1-1
CASTPPGDAFRAFF
>TRBD1|TRBV4-3|TRBJ1-5
CASSQDRTGGWFQPQHF
>TRBD1|TRBV6-1|TRBJ1-1
CASSEMRTGDTEAFF
>TRBD2|TRBV7-6|TRBJ2-3
CASRSKGRGGLALPPDTQYF
>.|TRBV5-1|TRBJ2-4
CASWDAAGAAKNIQYF
>.|TRBV15|TRBJ2-1
CATSRELRSLYNEQFF
>.|TRBV11-2|TRBJ2-3
CASTPRSTDTQYF
>.|TRBV11-2|TRBJ2-2
CASSVDWGSSSDTGELFF
>.|TRBV7-2|TRBJ2-1
CASSSGTIEQFF
>TRBD1|TRBV25-1|TRBJ2-7
CASSSRDRGSYEQYF
>TRBD2|TRBV12-3/TRBV12-4|TRBJ2-5
CASSLNPGGIQETQYF
>TRBD2|TRBV7-6|TRBJ2-3
CASSLALAGGPSSTDTQYF
>.|TRBV4-3|TRBJ2-1
CASSQSLDSLYNKQFF
>.|TRBV12-3/TRBV12-4|TRBJ2-7
CASSSHRTAHYEQYF
>TRBD2|TRBV7-8|TRBJ2-5
CASSLERGGETQYF
>.|TRBV7-9|TRBJ1-2
CASSLSVVGANYGYTF
>.|TRBV6-2/TRBV6-3|TRBJ1-1
CATKDRVNTEAFF
>.|TRBV6-1|TRBJ2-1
CASIQYHEQFF
>.|TRBV14|TRBJ2-5
CASSQARYQETQYF
>.|TRBV2|TRBJ1-4
CASKDSEKLFF
>.|TRBV4-1|TRBJ1-1
CASSQGAGGTEAFF